Listed here are 4 T cell receptor beta chains from one sample, sequenced in a study of PD-1 blockade in mismatch repair-deficient tumors (dated by TCRdb to 2016 to 2017). This specimen's time point label, per the study, means: peripheral blood 12 weeks after first pembrolizumab dose. Receptor libraries were prepared by the immunoSEQ multiplex PCR assay. Drawn from immuneACCESS, this table holds only the in-frame rearrangements with V and J called that TCRdb kept. Clones are partly lost; checked studies trace under half to an unresolved V gene and leave the rest unexplained. The sample table lists approximately 25,000 clones, about 83% of them with a count of one. Around 21% of the sample goes to the ten largest clones. Sequencing used peripheral blood, obtained 12 weeks after starting pembrolizumab. The receptors come from an adult with mismatch repair-deficient cancer.

V and J are TRBV10-3 and TRBJ2-7, with D possibly TRBD2 on 6 matching bases. V was pared by 6 bases and J by 3 bases, with 9 bases between. This CDR3 is built from 12 residues. Per the germline V gene, CDR1 is ENHRY and CDR2 is SYGVKD. The CDR3 reads CAISGTVYEQYF. Here the CDR3 DNA reads TGTGCCATCAGCGGGACTGTCTACGAGCAGTACTTC.

This chain uses TRBV9 with TRBJ2-7; D is perhaps TRBD2 (5 bases). CDR3 length: 15 amino acids. The germline V and J ends were trimmed by 0 bases and 0 bases, with 10 bases remaining between them. The germline gives CDR1 SGDLS, CDR2 YYNGEE. The CDR3 bases are TGTGCCAGCAGCGTAGATCCGGGGAGCTCCTACGAGCAGTACTTC. It specifies CASSVDPGSSYEQYF.

The chain employs TRBV19 and TRBJ2-7, with TRBD1 matching 9 bases. Germline V CDR1 and CDR2: LNHDA, SQIVND (reference sequence). V lost 6 bases to trimming and J lost 0 bases; unmatched junction nucleotides: 9. This CDR3 region has 16 residues. This CDR3 reads CASRNTGQGYSYEQYF. As DNA, the CDR3 is TGTGCCAGTAGAAATACAGGACAGGGGTACTCCTACGAGCAGTACTTC.

V gene TRBV19 combines with J gene TRBJ2-7; D perhaps matches TRBD1 (6 bases). The CDR3 consists of 15 residues. Germline CDR1 and CDR2: LNHDA and SQIVND (reference sequence). V shed 4 bases and J shed 3 bases, with 16 bases lying between them. The chain's CDR3 is CASSTSGASLYEQYF. In DNA form, the CDR3 reads TGTGCCAGTAGTACTTCAGGGGCGTCCCTCTACGAGCAGTACTTC.